This T cell receptor (beta chain) was recorded in a study of blood T cell repertoires in COVID-19 (TCRdb year 2020). Concerning the study at large: Collaborator samples came from the United States, Italy and Spain and covered acute and convalescent phases of COVID-19. Subjects who had been exposed to COVID-19, were actively infected with it, or had recovered from it provided the deeply sampled blood TCRbeta repertoires that made up the dataset. Where available, HLA class I and class II types were obtained from metadata supplied by the sample provider rather than from assay-based typing. The samples were drawn from the first 160 participants of the ongoing ImmuneRACE study and from 950 to 1,500 subjects provided by 6 global collaborators. The prospective study material was composed of cDNA or gDNA derived from T cells, B-cell-depleted T cells, or PBMCs. The repertoires were released in a freely available public database intended as a resource for research on the immune response to SARS-CoV-2. Nearly every sample came with metadata listing a de-identified subject ID, COVID-19 status, age in years and sex. The investigation overall reported the following: The amount of clinical and demographic metadata varied by source and participant and was provided uncurated.

Each collaborating institution followed its own protocols to collect whole blood in K2EDTA tubes. For TCRbeta analysis, collaborators shipped samples in one of three forms: frozen whole blood, isolated PBMCs, or DNA extracted from either of those sample types. TCRbeta CDR3 regions were amplified from genomic DNA using the immunoSEQ Assay, a bias-controlled multiplex PCR. The study's own analysis went as follows. Within the assay, amplification of reference gene primers was used to estimate how many nucleated cells each sample contained. To quantify the absolute abundance of each unique TCRbeta CDR3 rearrangement, sequence reads were collapsed and filtered. For each sample, productive Simpson clonality was calculated by taking the square root of Simpson's diversity index across productive rearrangements. This immuneACCESS table, as held by TCRdb, lists in-frame sequences with V and J called but not all clones. Of the missing ones, under half trace to an unresolved V gene in checked studies; the others have no known cause. V and J calls and clone size are those listed in that table; D and trimming were worked out from the DNA. Across this sample there are about 230,000 clones, with approximately 84% seen only once. Together, the top ten hold about 4.2% of the sample.

As to this clone: Its target antigen remains unknown. It has no much larger one-base neighbor in the sample; base qualities were not kept.

The germline V and J ends show losses of 1 base and 7 bases respectively, and no gene match explains 2 bases of the junction. CDR1 and CDR2, looked up from the germline V gene, are SGDLS and YYNGEE. Reading from cysteine to phenylalanine, the CDR3 counts 13 amino acids. The DNA shown is the 39-base CDR3, in frame from base 1. Sequencing was performed on peripheral blood. The TCR was taken from a man over 45 with active or convalescent COVID-19. The receptor chain draws on TRBV9 and TRBJ2-1; TRBD1 matches 7 bases in the middle. The CDR3 loop reads CASSVRQGNEQFF. The DNA sequence reads TGTGCCAGCAGCGTAAGACAGGGTAATGAGCAGTTCTTC. The CDR3 plus the reference TRBV9 and TRBJ2-1 genes for the other parts give the full variable domain: DSGVTQTPKHLITATGQRVTLRCSPRSGDLSVYWYQQSLDQGLQFLIQYYNGEERAKGNILERFSAQQFPDLHSELNLSSLELGDSALYFCASSVRQGNEQFFGPGTRLTVL.